This T cell receptor beta chain emerged from a study of beta chain features in type 1 diabetes. Notes on the study in general: A PCR bias possibly favoring shorter templates would apply equally to patients and controls. In every one of the four CD4+ subsets, TCRB CDR3s were moderately but significantly shorter in Type 1 diabetes patients.

Sequenced material consisted of expressed TCRB transcripts (all of the isolated RNA was reverse transcribed). Sequencing of naive, central memory and regulatory T cell samples gave an average of roughly 3.6 million reads. Using immunoSEQ multiplex PCR, the repertoire was profiled, and TCRdb retains in-frame clones only, with some absent. The profile covers 50,000 or so clones, with about 40% appearing a single time and around 1.5% taken by the ten largest. Of note for this clone: Its antigen is not identified.

CDR1 SGDLS and CDR2 YYNGEE come from the germline V gene. The V gene lost 5 bases and the J gene lost 7 bases, with 16 bases spanning the gap. The length of the CDR3 is 14 residues. The gene calls are TRBV9 and TRBJ2-1, with D perhaps matching TRBD1 (6 bases). Sequences were obtained from Tregs from blood. The TCR originated in a man younger than 40 with type 1 diabetes. The CDR3: CASSKGGSVNEQFF. CDR3 in DNA: TGTGCCAGCAGTAAAGGGGGTAGCGTAAATGAGCAGTTCTTC.